The rows below give T cell receptor beta chains drawn from one sample of a study of Ad26.COV2.S vaccination and SARS-CoV-2 variants. Sequencing used immunoSEQ multiplex PCR; TCRdb keeps in-frame clones, though not all of them. The sample has about 680,000 clones; 89% are singletons. The sample in question was peripheral blood, obtained in a trial of Ad26.COV2.S vaccine versus placebo. The receptors shown here come from a person aged 18-60 years who received the Ad26.COV2.S COVID-19 vaccine or a placebo. CDR3s include the opening cysteine and the closing phenylalanine or tryptophan. D genes are given only for firm matches. Rows give clone size only sometimes, using once, few, many, or a class for an expanded clone.

j_gene,v_gene,abundance,d_gene,CDR3aa,CDR3nt
TRBJ2-3,TRBV9,.,.,CASSVVNTDTQYF,TGTGCCAGCAGCGTAGTAAACACAGATACGCAGTATTTT
TRBJ2-1,TRBV4-3,.,.,CASSQTPEPRASPFF,TGCGCCAGCAGCCAAACGCCCGAACCTAGGGCCTCGCCGTTCTTC
TRBJ2-7,TRBV11-3,.,.,CASSFGAGTGKHEQYF,.
TRBJ1-2,TRBV5-1,.,TRBD1,CASSLGRQGGYGYTF,TGCGCCAGCAGCTTGGGGCGACAGGGAGGCTATGGCTACACCTTC
TRBJ1-3,TRBV3-1/TRBV3-2,.,.,CASSRGVSGNTIYF,TGTGCCAGCAGCCGGGGAGTCTCTGGAAACACCATATATTTT
TRBJ1-4,TRBV2,.,.,CASSERGEKLFF,TGTGCCAGCAGTGAAAGGGGGGAAAAACTGTTTTTT
TRBJ2-7,TRBV18,.,.,CASSPHSYEQYF,TGTGCCAGCTCACCTCACTCCTACGAGCAGTACTTC
TRBJ2-1,TRBV19,few,TRBD2,CASSKPGLAGSYNEQFF,TGTGCCAGTAGTAAACCCGGACTAGCGGGATCCTACAATGAGCAGTTCTTC
TRBJ1-5,TRBV11-2,.,.,CASSPYGGRSNQPQHF,TGTGCCAGCAGCCCGTACGGGGGGCGTAGCAATCAGCCCCAGCATTTT
TRBJ2-7,TRBV18,once,.,CASSPRAGESSEQYF,TGTGCCAGCTCACCACGGGCAGGGGAGTCTTCCGAGCAGTACTTC
TRBJ1-3,TRBV15,.,TRBD1,CATSRDMTGGSSGNTIYF,TGTGCCACCAGCAGAGATATGACAGGGGGCTCCTCTGGAAACACCATATATTTT
TRBJ2-1,TRBV5-1,.,TRBD1,CASSLADGTGSGNEQFF,TGCGCCAGCAGCTTGGCCGACGGGACAGGGAGTGGCAATGAGCAGTTCTTC
TRBJ2-7,TRBV30,.,TRBD1,CAWSSGGNYEQYF,TGTGCCTGGAGTTCAGGGGGAAACTACGAGCAGTACTTC